This record covers a single TCR beta chain. The sample originates from a study of OX40 agonist ivuxolimab in advanced cancers. Prior autoimmune disease or systemic immunosuppression barred patients. Researchers took blood at baseline, on cycle 4 day 1, and on cycle 7 day 1. The protocol was immunoSEQ multiplex PCR, while the TCRdb copy is restricted to in-frame clones and leaves out a portion. The data show fewer than 80,000 clones, about 91% seen once. V lost 3 bases to trimming and J lost 8 bases; unmatched junction nucleotides: 7. Germline-derived CDR1 and CDR2 are SGHDT and YYEEEE. The CDR3 is 15 residues long.

Material: CD4+ or CD8+ T cells sorted from blood, obtained in a trial of the OX40 agonist ivuxolimab. This rearrangement joins TRBV5-6 to TRBJ2-1; 11 nucleotides line up with TRBD1. The sequence derives from an adult with an advanced solid tumor such as melanoma, head and neck, liver or kidney cancer. The CDR3 region has the DNA TGTGCCAGCAGCTACGGACAGGGGGCGTTTGATGAGCAGTTCTTC. This sequence encodes CASSYGQGAFDEQFF. The complete variable domain, with remaining parts taken from reference TRBV5-6 and TRBJ2-1, reads DAGVTQSPTHLIKTRGQQVTLRCSPKSGHDTVSWYQQALGQGPQFIFQYYEEEERQRGNFPDRFSGHQFPNYSSELNVNALLLGDSALYLCASSYGQGAFDEQFFGPGTRLTVL.